Given below is one T cell receptor beta chain in context. Its antigen remains undetermined. Base qualities are not at hand, and no much larger clone is one base apart. This specimen belongs to a study of control samples from healthy donors and cancer patients (dated by TCRdb to the early 2020s). Library preparation employed the immunoSEQ multiplex PCR assay. TCRdb re-hosts the immuneACCESS table, in-frame sequences only. Its copies lack some clones; in the studies checked, an unresolved V gene accounts for under half of them, and the cause for the rest is not known. For this sample there are roughly 370,000 clones; 90% appear just once. The ten largest clones capture 5% to 7% of the sample. The sample consisted of PBMCs. This sequence originates from a man aged 40-49 years with head and neck cancer.

The encoded CDR3 is CASSPQRSGAADTQYF. The sequenced DNA: TGTGCCAGCAGCCCCCAAAGGTCTGGCGCGGCAGATACGCAGTATTTT. In this chain, TRBV9 is recombined with TRBJ2-3, with the D gene not clear enough to name. Taken from cysteine to phenylalanine, the CDR3 has 16 residues. The retained sequence is limited to the CDR3, 48 bases, with the frame set at the first base. The germline V gene specifies SGDLS as CDR1 and YYNGEE as CDR2. V lost 4 bases and J lost 4 bases; the stretch between them is 19 bases long.